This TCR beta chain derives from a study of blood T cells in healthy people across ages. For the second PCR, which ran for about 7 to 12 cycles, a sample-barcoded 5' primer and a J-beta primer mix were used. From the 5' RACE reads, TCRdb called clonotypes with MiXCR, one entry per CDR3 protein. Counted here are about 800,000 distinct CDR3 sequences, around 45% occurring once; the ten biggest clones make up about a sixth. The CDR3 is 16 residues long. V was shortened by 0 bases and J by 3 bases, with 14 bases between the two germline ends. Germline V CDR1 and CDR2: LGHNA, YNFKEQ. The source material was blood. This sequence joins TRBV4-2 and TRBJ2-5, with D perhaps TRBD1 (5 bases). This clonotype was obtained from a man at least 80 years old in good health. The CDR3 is CASSQEGPGSKETQYF. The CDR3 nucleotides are TGTGCCAGCAGCCAAGAAGGTCCAGGGTCGAAAGAGACCCAGTACTTC.